The 9 T cell receptor beta chains below all came from one sample that was sequenced in a study of CD8+ T cells in alopecia areata. Following extraction, RNA underwent reverse transcription to cDNA, which served as the sequencing template. Assay used: immunoSEQ multiplex PCR; TCRdb lists only in-frame clones, some missing. Among fewer than 150,000 clones listed, roughly 82% were seen once. Treatment defined: oral pan-JAK inhibitor, 5-10 mg twice daily. The source material was CD8+ T cells sorted from blood, sampled at week 4, from a patient treated with tofacitinib. The receptor set was obtained from a human donor with alopecia areata.

V is TRBV7-2 and J is TRBJ2-7, with D possibly TRBD2 on 6 matching bases. Germline V lookup: CDR1 SGHTA, CDR2 FQGNSA. The length of the CDR3 is 14 residues. V lost 2 bases, J lost 3 bases, and 11 bases lay in between. The CDR3 DNA reads as TGTGCCAGCAGCTTATCGCGGGGCAGCTACGAGCAGTACTTC. Translated: CASSLSRGSYEQYF.

The J gene is TRBJ2-2, the V gene TRBV2; 7 bases align to TRBD1. CDR1 is SNHLY, CDR2 FYNNEI, per germline. This CDR3 region has 16 residues. Trimming cost V 3 bases and J 4 bases; bases outside gene matches: 8. CDR3 sequence reads: CASSETRDSRTGELFF. CDR3 bases: TGTGCCAGCAGTGAGACCAGGGACAGTCGCACCGGGGAGCTGTTTTTT.

The V gene is TRBV29-1, the J gene TRBJ2-3; possible D gene TRBD1, 6 bases. The CDR3 consists of 14 residues. Germline V lookup: CDR1 SQVTM, CDR2 ANQGSEA. Trimming shortened V by 1 base and J by 4 bases, and 12 bases separated the two germline ends. The CDR3 sequence: CSVEGTDSADTQYF. As DNA, the CDR3 is TGCAGCGTTGAAGGGACGGACAGTGCAGATACGCAGTATTTT.

The genes are TRBV2 and TRBJ2-1; D is perhaps TRBD1 (6 bases). The CDR3 covers 12 residues. The germline gives CDR1 SNHLY, CDR2 FYNNEI. Trimming removed 7 bases at V and 4 bases at J, with 8 bases between. In nucleotides, the CDR3 is TGTGCCAGCAAAGGGGGTTACAATGAGCAGTTCTTC. Its translation: CASKGGYNEQFF.

The CDR3 sequence: CASSNRDREGYEQYF. CDR3 nucleotides: TGTGCCAGCAGCAACCGGGACAGAGAAGGCTACGAGCAGTACTTC. V and J are TRBV7-9 and TRBJ2-7; 7 nucleotides match TRBD1. Germline V gene sequence: CDR1 SEHNR, CDR2 FQNEAQ (reference sequence). This CDR3 region has 15 residues. V was pared by 5 bases and J by 3 bases, with 10 bases of the junction left unmatched.

The chain couples TRBV19 to TRBJ2-1; 13 bases fit TRBD2. CDR3 length: 16 residues. Losses at the gene ends were 7 bases for V and 8 bases for J; bases not matched to a gene: 11. CDR1 is LNHDA and CDR2 is SQIVND in the germline V gene (reference sequence). The CDR3 nucleotides are TGTGCCAGTACTACGCTAGGGACTAGCGGGGTTGATGAGCAGTTCTTC. Its translation: CASTTLGTSGVDEQFF.

The chain joins TRBV23-1 to TRBJ1-3; no reliable D call. TRBV23-1 is noted as an ORF with a role that remains uncertain. V was clipped by 2 bases and J by 4 bases, with 12 bases between them. The CDR3 contains 15 residues. CDR3 bases: TGCGCCAGCAGTCAACGGGCGTGGGTCGGAAACACCATATATTTT. Translation gives CASSQRAWVGNTIYF.

The chain couples TRBV4-2 to TRBJ2-7; D tentatively fits TRBD1 or TRBD2 (6 bases each). The CDR3 extends over 15 amino acids. Germline CDR1 LGHNA, CDR2 YNFKEQ. Trimming removed 4 bases at V and 2 bases at J, with 15 bases between. The CDR3 protein is CASSPRGQATYEQYF. CDR3 in DNA: TGTGCCAGCAGCCCCCGGGGGCAGGCAACCTACGAGCAGTACTTC.

The CDR3 DNA reads as TGTGCCAGCAGCCAGAGGCAGGGGTTCGGTGGCCTCCTACAAGAGACCCAGTACTTC. Protein product: CASSQRQGFGGLLQETQYF. The chain uses TRBV14 and TRBJ2-5, with D possibly being TRBD1 (6 bases). Germline CDR1 and CDR2: SGHDN and FVKESK. V was shortened by 3 bases and J by 2 bases, with 25 bases between the two germline ends. The CDR3 loop spans 19 amino acids.